These 11 T cell receptor beta chains share one sample of origin, sequenced in a study of shared clonotypes between healthy human individuals. Some clones are missing from TCRdb's copy, which holds only in-frame ones; the method was immunoSEQ multiplex PCR. This table has about 2,500,000 clones, over 85% appearing once. The material sequenced was naive CD4+ T cells sorted from blood. The subset here: CD45RA+ positively selected. These receptors were obtained from a man between 18 and 29 years old in good health.

The chain couples TRBV7-2 to TRBJ2-7; 7 nucleotides line up with TRBD1. V was clipped by 5 bases and J by 1 base; unmatched bases: 2. CDR1 and CDR2 from the germline V gene are SGHTA and FQGNSA. The CDR3 sequence is 13 residues long. CDR3 protein: CASSLDRSYEQYF. CDR3 bases: TGTGCCAGCAGCCTGGACAGGTCCTACGAGCAGTACTTC.

There are a few counts of this clone. The chain carries TRBV12-5 and TRBJ1-2; D gene ambiguous. Germline CDR1 LGHNT, CDR2 FRNRAP. Trimming cost V 2 bases and J 5 bases, with 6 bases left between them. The length of the CDR3 is 12 residues. The CDR3: CASGLLTYGYTF. The CDR3 DNA follows: TGTGCTAGTGGTTTGTTGACATATGGCTACACCTTC.

Regarding this clone: Germline is not matched at one junction end, which may reflect a read error. This chain links TRBV28 with TRBJ1-5, with 7 bases identical to TRBD1. CDR1 is MDHEN, CDR2 SYDVKM, per germline. The CDR3 is made up of 16 amino acids. This CDR3 is CAGSRDRDYSNQPQHF. Written as DNA, the CDR3 is TGTGCCGGCAGCCGTGACAGGGACTATAGCAATCAGCCCCAGCATTTT.

This rearrangement joins TRBV5-4 to TRBJ2-2; TRBD1 agrees at 7 bases. The germline V gene has CDR1 SGHNT and CDR2 YYREEE (reference sequence). This CDR3 contains 15 residues. The trim removed 4 bases at V and 10 bases at J, leaving 13 bases unmatched. This chain's CDR3 is CASSMGKGGPAELFF. CDR3 in DNA: TGTGCCAGCAGCATGGGGAAAGGGGGCCCGGCGGAGCTGTTTTTT.

For this clone: Other nucleotide sequences in the sample specify the same CDR3. J is TRBJ2-1 and V is TRBV18; D is ambiguous. Between the trimmed V and J ends, which lost 0 bases and 0 bases, there was a span of 0 bases. The CDR3 is 13 amino acids. Per germline, CDR1 KGHSH and CDR2 LQKENI. The CDR3 DNA reads TGTGCCAGCTCACCACCCTCCTACAATGAGCAGTTCTTC. Its protein product is CASSPPSYNEQFF.

The chain combines TRBV10-2 with TRBJ1-5; tentative D call: TRBD1 (6 bases). Germline V CDR1 and CDR2: WSHSY, SAAADI. This CDR3 contains 12 residues. V was shortened by 9 bases and J by 4 bases, with 10 bases between the two germline ends. CDR3 sequence (DNA): TGCGCCAGTCAACAGGGAAATCAGCCCCAGCATTTT. Its translation: CASQQGNQPQHF.

The J gene is TRBJ2-5, the V gene TRBV30, with a weak D call TRBD1 (6 bases). Looked up from germline, CDR1 is GTSNPN and CDR2 is SVGIG (reference sequence). Deletions cut 6 bases from V and 1 base from J, with 9 bases between. The CDR3 has 12 residues. The CDR3 nucleotides are TGTGCCTGCGGACAGTTCCAAGAGACCCAGTACTTC. It yields the protein CACGQFQETQYF.

This clone was found a few times. The gene calls are TRBV6-1 and TRBJ1-1, with TRBD1 matching 7 bases. Germline assignment: CDR1 MNHNS and CDR2 SASEGT. The CDR3 totals 14 residues. V shed 2 bases and J 5 bases; nucleotides not matched to a gene: 5. The CDR3 coding sequence is TGTGCCAGCAGTGAACAGGGGGTAGGAACTGAAGCTTTCTTT. Encoded protein: CASSEQGVGTEAFF.

The rearrangement links TRBV6-5 to TRBJ2-3; TRBD1 matches at 9 bases. Germline lookup yields CDR1 MNHEY and CDR2 SVGAGI. Trimming took 6 bases from V and 4 from J; bases not matched to a gene: 8. This CDR3 is built from 15 residues. In DNA, the CDR3 is TGTGCCAGCAGCCGAGGACAGGGGATTGCAGATACGCAGTATTTT. Its protein is CASSRGQGIADTQYF.

The chain links TRBV5-1 to TRBJ2-2; TRBD1 agrees at 7 bases. Germline V lookup: CDR1 SGHRS, CDR2 YFSETQ. This CDR3 has 16 residues. The V gene end was trimmed by 1 base and the J gene end by 4 bases; junction bases not matched to a gene: 7. The CDR3 nucleotides read TGCGCCAGCAGCTTGTTATGGGACAGTCGCACCGGGGAGCTGTTTTTT. It is translated as CASSLLWDSRTGELFF.

V usage is TRBV11-2 and J usage is TRBJ2-3; D gene uncertain. Germline CDR1 SGHAT, CDR2 FQNNGV. V lost 0 bases and J 6 bases, leaving 13 bases between the germline ends. The CDR3 has 15 residues. CDR3 sequence: CASSLDWRPRDTQYF. CDR3 bases: TGTGCCAGCAGCTTAGATTGGAGACCACGGGATACGCAGTATTTT.